This TCR beta chain was found in a study of OX40 agonist ivuxolimab in advanced cancers. Clones were sequenced by immunoSEQ multiplex PCR, and TCRdb holds only the in-frame ones, with some missing. The sample contains over 100,000 clones, just over 90% of which appear only once. Germline CDR1 SGHTA, CDR2 FQGNSA. This CDR3 is built from 14 residues. V was pared by 3 bases and J by 7 bases, with 16 bases between. The sequence came from an adult with an advanced solid tumor such as melanoma, head and neck, liver or kidney cancer. The V gene is TRBV7-2, the J gene TRBJ2-7, with D possibly matching TRBD2 (6 bases). The sequencing here drew on CD4+ or CD8+ T cells sorted from blood, taken in a trial of the OX40 agonist ivuxolimab. Written as DNA, the CDR3 is TGTGCCAGCAGCTTGGAGGGACGTGGGCGGGAGCAGTACTTC. It specifies CASSLEGRGREQYF.